These 17 T cell receptor beta chains were sequenced from one sample in a study of blood T cell repertoires in COVID-19. Data came from immunoSEQ multiplex PCR; TCRdb stores just in-frame clones and leaves some out. This sample has 200,000 to 250,000 clones; roughly 76% occur once, and the top ten carry 5.1%. The sequencing input was peripheral blood. The source of these receptors is a human donor in a cohort sampled during active COVID-19.

The V and J genes are TRBV28 and TRBJ1-2; 8 nucleotides line up with TRBD1. Germline loops: CDR1 MDHEN, CDR2 SYDVKM. V shed 6 bases, J shed 7 bases, and the junction held 4 bases outside the gene matches. The CDR3 is 12 residues long. The CDR3 protein is CASRATGGGYTF. CDR3 DNA: TGTGCCAGCAGGGCTACAGGGGGTGGCTACACCTTC.

The gene calls are TRBV14 and TRBJ1-1; D is perhaps TRBD1 (5 bases). V was clipped by 2 bases and J by 8 bases, with 12 bases between them. The length of the CDR3 is 13 residues. Germline V gene lookup returns CDR1 SGHDN and CDR2 FVKESK. The CDR3 loop is CASSQQGLHEAFF. CDR3 DNA: TGTGCCAGCAGCCAACAGGGCCTACACGAAGCTTTCTTT.

The gene calls are TRBV5-1 and TRBJ2-2; possibly TRBD2 for D (6 bases). This CDR3 comprises 15 residues. V lost 3 bases, J lost 3 bases, and 12 bases lay in between. Germline assignment: CDR1 SGHRS and CDR2 YFSETQ. CDR3 residues: CASSSGLHYTGELFF. CDR3 coding DNA: TGCGCCAGCAGCTCGGGACTGCACTACACCGGGGAGCTGTTTTTT.

The rearrangement joins TRBV7-2 to TRBJ2-7; TRBD2 aligns across 8 bases. The V and J ends lost 5 bases and 5 bases, in that order; junction bases with no gene match: 11. Looked up from germline, CDR1 is SGHTA and CDR2 is FQGNSA. This CDR3 has 15 residues. This CDR3 is CASSPTGGPGDEQYF. The CDR3 nucleotides are TGTGCCAGCAGCCCCACGGGAGGGCCGGGGGACGAGCAGTACTTC.

This clone turned up a few times. The rearrangement links TRBV7-3 to TRBJ1-3; TRBD1 aligns across 7 bases. The CDR3 totals 15 residues. The junction had 9 bases not matched to a gene; V was cut back by 6 bases and J by 4 bases. Germline-derived CDR1 and CDR2 are SGHTA and FQGTGA. The CDR3 reads CASSRRQGAGNTIYF. In DNA form, the CDR3 reads TGTGCCAGCAGTCGTCGACAGGGAGCAGGAAACACCATATATTTT. The variable domain in full, completed from reference TRBV7-3 and TRBJ1-3, reads GAGVSQTPSNKVTEKGKYVELRCDPISGHTALYWYRQSLGQGPEFLIYFQGTGAADDSGLPNDRFFAVRPEGSVSTLKIQRTERGDSAVYLCASSRRQGAGNTIYFGEGSWLTVV.

The V call is TRBV7-7, the J call TRBJ2-6; a weak D match, TRBD2 (6 bases). CDR1 is SSHAT and CDR2 is FNYEAQ in the germline V gene (reference sequence). The V gene lost 5 bases and the J gene lost 0 bases, with 8 bases spanning the gap. The CDR3 is 15 amino acids. DNA of the CDR3: TGTGCCAGCAGCCCCGGGGGCTCTGGGGCCAACGTCCTGACTTTC. It translates to CASSPGGSGANVLTF. Based on the CDR3 plus reference TRBV7-7 and TRBJ2-6, the full variable domain is GAGVSQSPRYKVTKRGQDVTLRCDPISSHATLYWYQQALGQGPEFLTYFNYEAQPDKSGLPSDRFSAERPEGSISTLTIQRTEQRDSAMYRCASSPGGSGANVLTFGAGSRLTVL.

The CDR3 sequence is CATRRREPSYEQYF. The CDR3 region has the DNA TGTGCCACCCGGAGGCGGGAGCCCTCCTACGAGCAGTACTTC. The gene calls are TRBV28 and TRBJ2-7; TRBD2 agrees at 7 bases. Losses at the gene ends were 10 bases for V and 0 bases for J; bases not matched to a gene: 9. CDR3 length equals 14 residues. CDR1 MDHEN and CDR2 SYDVKM come from the germline V gene.

The CDR3 spells CASTAILEKLFF. The CDR3 DNA sequence: TGTGCCAGCACCGCGATATTGGAAAAACTGTTTTTT. The V call is TRBV2, the J call TRBJ1-4; D gene uncertain. Trimming shortened V by 7 bases and J by 8 bases, and 11 bases separated the two germline ends. In germline, CDR1 is SNHLY, CDR2 FYNNEI. The CDR3 runs 12 residues.

The rearrangement joins TRBV7-2 to TRBJ2-7, with 8 bases that match TRBD1. The CDR3 runs 16 residues. V trimming: 4 bases; J trimming: 0 bases; junction bases outside the gene matches: 8. Germline V gene data show CDR1 as SGHTA and CDR2 as FQGNSA. This CDR3 reads CASSSARQGRSYEQYF. The DNA for the CDR3 is TGTGCCAGCAGCTCGGCGCGACAGGGGCGCTCCTACGAGCAGTACTTC. The variable domain in full, completed from reference TRBV7-2 and TRBJ2-7, reads GAGVSQSPSNKVTEKGKDVELRCDPISGHTALYWYRQSLGQGLEFLIYFQGNSAPDKSGLPSDRFSAERTGGSVSTLTIQRTQQEDSAVYLCASSSARQGRSYEQYFGPGTRLTVT.

The chain carries TRBV7-9 and TRBJ1-3, with D uncertain. V shed 1 base and J shed 0 bases, with 4 bases lying between them. CDR1 is SEHNR and CDR2 is FQNEAQ in the germline V gene (reference sequence). This CDR3 contains 14 residues. CDR3 coding DNA: TGTGCCAGCAGCTTAGACAACTCTGGAAACACCATATATTTT. This codes for CASSLDNSGNTIYF.

This clone showed up just a few times. The V gene is TRBV6-5, the J gene TRBJ1-6; D might be TRBD1 (6 bases). CDR1 MNHEY and CDR2 SVGAGI come from the germline V gene. The CDR3 runs 13 residues. Trimming removed 10 bases at V and 7 bases at J, with 14 bases between. This chain's CDR3 is CATTGSKNSPLHF. The CDR3 nucleotides read TGTGCCACCACAGGGTCGAAAAATTCACCCCTCCACTTT.

The CDR3 nucleotides read TGCAGCGCCCGGGAGGGGGGCAGTGGGGCCAACGTCCTGACTTTC. Its translation: CSAREGGSGANVLTF. V is TRBV29-1 and J is TRBJ2-6; 8 positions agree with TRBD2. With 7 bases clipped from V and 3 bases from J, the junction kept 8 bases outside the gene matches. In germline, CDR1 is SQVTM, CDR2 ANQGSEA. The CDR3 spans 15 residues.

This chain joins TRBV25-1 and TRBJ1-2; 10 bases map to TRBD1. The CDR3 loop spans 14 amino acids. Trimming at V came to 8 bases and at J to 4 bases, leaving 7 bases not matched to a gene. Per the germline V gene, CDR1 is MGHDK and CDR2 is SYGVNS. Written as DNA, the CDR3 is TGTGCCAGCGCGCGACAGGGGGCTGCCTATGGCTACACCTTC. It encodes CASARQGAAYGYTF.

This chain joins TRBV5-6 and TRBJ2-5; 10 positions match TRBD2. With 2 bases clipped from V and 3 bases from J, the junction kept 1 base outside the gene matches. This CDR3 region has 14 residues. Germline values: CDR1 SGHDT, CDR2 YYEEEE. CDR3 sequence (DNA): TGTGCCAGCAGCTTCCTAGCGGGAGAAGAGACCCAGTACTTC. Translation gives CASSFLAGEETQYF.

The genes are TRBV29-1 and TRBJ2-1; 9 bases align to TRBD2. The CDR3 loop spans 15 amino acids. Germline assignment: CDR1 SQVTM and CDR2 ANQGSEA. The V and J ends lost 4 bases and 5 bases, in that order; junction bases with no gene match: 9. In DNA, the CDR3 is TGCAGCGTTGGTGTTAGCGGGAGCCGCAACAATGAGCAGTTCTTC. This encodes CSVGVSGSRNNEQFF.

The table lists this clone with many counts. V and J are TRBV27 and TRBJ2-7; 12 positions match TRBD2. Germline V CDR1 and CDR2: MNHEY, SMNVEV (reference sequence). V gave up 4 bases and J gave up 6 bases; unmatched junction bases: 1. The CDR3 has 13 residues. CDR3 loop: CASSSGLAGEQYF. CDR3 in DNA: TGTGCCAGCAGTTCGGGACTAGCGGGCGAGCAGTACTTC.

The chain couples TRBV4-3 to TRBJ2-7; D remains ambiguous. V gave up 0 bases and J gave up 4 bases, with 7 bases separating them. CDR1 is LGHNA and CDR2 is YSLEER in the germline V gene. The CDR3 is made up of 13 amino acids. Written as DNA, the CDR3 is TGCGCCAGCAGCCAAGAGGTAGTTTACGAGCAGTACTTC. This translates into CASSQEVVYEQYF.